This T cell receptor (beta chain) was captured in a study of T cell repertoires in cytomegalovirus infection. Study context: CMV infection plus the matching HLA type was flagged by public TCR beta signatures.

The germline V gene encodes CDR1 SGDLS and CDR2 YYNGEE. V gave up 3 bases and J gave up 5 bases; unmatched junction bases: 5. The CDR3 consists of 14 residues. Concerning this clonotype: As yet, its antigen is unknown.

Study-wide findings and caveats: HLA-C-restricted, CMV-specific TCR beta clonotypes were dominant ex vivo. CMV carriers with the relevant HLA were identified by cumulative public TCR beta family frequency.

TCRdb redid the calling of the reads with MiXCR, one entry per CDR3 protein. This table holds approximately 130,000 distinct CDR3 sequences, roughly 25% found once. Sequencing was done on a sample of PBMCs, sequenced either directly or after in vitro stimulation (not recorded which). The chain combines TRBV9 with TRBJ1-1; 9 positions agree with TRBD1. The receptor was derived from a human donor in good health (CMV status not recorded). Some clones in this sample may be carry-over from other donors' samples. CDR3 bases: TGTGCCAGCAGCGCCGTCGACAGGGGGACTGAAGCTTTCTTT. Protein sequence: CASSAVDRGTEAFF.